This T cell receptor beta chain was obtained from a study of blood T cell repertoires in COVID-19. Across the study: From the United States, Italy and Spain came samples of acute and convalescent COVID-19.

The method was immunoSEQ multiplex PCR; TCRdb's version includes in-frame clones alone and lacks a portion of them. This table holds around 230,000 clones, roughly four fifths found once. Participant ages covered roughly 18 to 89 years across approximately 25 US areas. Clinical history as reported by participants underpinned cohort assignment. Each recovered donor of Cohort 3 presented with two negative PCRs, clearance, or symptom resolution. This TCR was sampled from a man aged 40-49 years who had recovered from COVID-19. Sequenced: PBMCs or T cells enriched from blood (not recorded which).

The CDR3 DNA reads as TGTGCCAGCACCCCTAGCGGGGGGGCCGGGGAGACCCAGTACTTC. It translates to CASTPSGGAGETQYF. The J gene is TRBJ2-5, the V gene TRBV9, with 12 bases fitting TRBD2. CDR1 SGDLS and CDR2 YYNGEE come from the germline V gene. This CDR3 contains 15 residues. Unmatched junction bases numbered 8, after V lost 6 bases and J lost 5 bases.